This TCR beta chain derives from a study of CD8+CD57+ T cells in acquired aplastic anemia. Whole-study context: An average of 3.2 ug of DNA was obtained from sorted CD4+ and CD8+ cells. Points from the study as a whole: It was found that some 31 CD8+ CDR3 sequences were shared between patients and controls. Levels of CD8+ Simpson's diversity were not significantly distinct in patients versus controls.

The template used for profiling TCR beta VDJ and CDR3 was genomic DNA. TCRdb independently ran MiXCR on the reads; one entry per CDR3 protein. In the table there are a few hundred thousand distinct CDR3 sequences, more than 25% of which are singletons. There are 13 residues in the CDR3. Looked up from germline, CDR1 is SGHTA and CDR2 is FQGNSA. V gave up 1 base and J gave up 5 bases, with 8 bases separating them. This clonotype has a handful of counts. Its antigen is still unknown. The patients chosen for sequencing had shown expansion of CD8+CD57+ cells (detected by flow cytometry). Sequenced input: sorted CD4+, CD8+, or CD8+CD57+ T cells (not recorded which) from PBMCs. The chain is built from TRBV7-2 and TRBJ1-1; the D is unclear. This TCR came from a human donor with aplastic anemia. CDR3 loop: CASSLERSTEAFF. CDR3 coding DNA: TGTGCCAGCAGCTTAGAGAGGTCGACTGAAGCTTTCTTT. Combining the CDR3 with reference TRBV7-2 and TRBJ1-1 gives the whole variable domain GAGVSQSPSNKVTEKGKDVELRCDPISGHTALYWYRQSLGQGLEFLIYFQGNSAPDKSGLPSDRFSAERTGGSVSTLTIQRTQQEDSAVYLCASSLERSTEAFFGQGTRLTVV.